This T cell receptor beta chain was obtained from a study of T cell changes during pregnancy in multiple sclerosis. Assay: immunoSEQ multiplex PCR; the TCRdb copy retains only in-frame clones and omits some. This sample has tens of thousands of clones; approximately 90% occur once, and the top ten carry about 0.62%. The V gene end was trimmed by 6 bases and the J gene end by 5 bases; junction bases not matched to a gene: 9. Germline loops: CDR1 SNHLY, CDR2 FYNNEI. The length of the CDR3 is 14 residues. The sample in question was CD4+ T cells from peripheral blood mononuclear cells, obtained in the third trimester of pregnancy. The sequence was obtained from a female donor with multiple sclerosis, enrolled in a pregnancy study. J is TRBJ2-7 and V is TRBV2, with TRBD1 matching over 8 bases. In DNA, the CDR3 is TGTGCCAGCAGAGCCTTGGGACAGGCCCACGAGCAGTACTTC. Amino acids: CASRALGQAHEQYF.